The text below deals with one T cell receptor (beta chain). The antigen remains unidentified. CDR1 and CDR2 (germline): SGHRS, YFSETQ. The CDR3 totals 15 residues. The data originate from a study of T cells expressing NK-cell markers. On the study more broadly: With respect to HCMV, most of the eight sequenced donors were seropositive, and one was seronegative.

TCRdb re-called the 5' RACE reads; every CDR3 protein appears as one record, without DNA. The table for this sample gives 500,000 or so distinct CDR3 sequences. The study, taken as a whole, reports: One observes that, in a handful of donors, these clonotypes were also the leading ones within the CD3+CD56-NKG2C+ fraction. Uncertainty persisted over the HCMV specificity of expanded NKG2C+ T cell clones.

The sample consisted of blood T cells: a sorted CD56 or NKG2C T cell subset, CD4+ or CD8+ T cells, or bulk PBMC T cells (not recorded which). The TCR sequence derives from a man between 18 and 35 years old in good health. J is TRBJ2-7 and V is TRBV5-1; absent DNA, TCRdb's TRBD2 call cannot be checked. CDR3 sequence reads: CASSSLANKGGEQYF.